These 21 T cell receptor beta chains were all obtained from the same sample, sequenced in a study of cytomegalovirus exposure and HLA in healthy donors. This table comes from immunoSEQ multiplex PCR, and its TCRdb copy is limited to in-frame clones, with some not included. This table has 65,000 to 95,000 clones, approximately 94% appearing once. Sequencing used PBMCs. The source is a woman between 25 and 40 years old in good health and CMV-seronegative.

The V call is TRBV9, the J call TRBJ1-2; D not certain. Trimming shortened V by 4 bases and J by 0 bases, and 13 bases separated the two germline ends. The CDR3 consists of 15 residues. Germline lookup yields CDR1 SGDLS and CDR2 YYNGEE. CDR3 nucleotides: TGTGCCAGCAGCCCAGCGGCGGGAACTAACTATGGCTACACCTTC. Translation gives CASSPAAGTNYGYTF.

The chain uses TRBV7-9 and TRBJ1-1; D gene uncertain. CDR1 is SEHNR, CDR2 FQNEAQ, per germline (reference sequence). The CDR3 totals 13 residues. V dropped 3 bases and J dropped 7 bases, with 12 bases sitting between them. The CDR3 DNA is TGTGCCAGCAGCTTTAGGGAGCCGGGTGAAGCTTTCTTT. It codes for CASSFREPGEAFF.

This clone has a single count. This chain links TRBV9 with TRBJ1-1; no definite D call. CDR3 length: 12 amino acids. Germline V gene lookup returns CDR1 SGDLS and CDR2 YYNGEE. The V gene lost 4 bases and the J gene lost 4 bases, with 8 bases spanning the gap. CDR3 protein: CASSSRGTEAFF. The CDR3 region has the DNA TGTGCCAGCAGCTCTCGGGGCACTGAAGCTTTCTTT.

J is TRBJ1-1 and V is TRBV28, with 9 bases lining up with TRBD1. CDR3 length: 13 amino acids. Germline V gene lookup returns CDR1 MDHEN and CDR2 SYDVKM. V lost 11 bases, J lost 0 bases, and 4 bases stayed unmatched. The CDR3, as DNA: TGTGCCGGTGGACAGGGGCTGAACACTGAAGCTTTCTTT. This gives the protein CAGGQGLNTEAFF.

Notes on this clone: Its ends do not fully match the called genes, so a read error is possible. The CDR3 here is CANSLMAGETEAFF. CDR3 nucleotides: TGTGCCAACAGCTTAATGGCAGGGGAGACTGAAGCTTTCTTT. The V and J genes are TRBV7-6 and TRBJ1-1, with a possible D match to TRBD1 (6 bases). Germline assignment: CDR1 SGHVS and CDR2 FNYEAQ. The CDR3 loop spans 14 amino acids.

This sequence joins TRBV7-3 and TRBJ2-1, with 8 bases lining up with TRBD2. This CDR3 contains 15 residues. The germline V gene encodes CDR1 SGHTA and CDR2 FQGTGA. V lost 2 bases and J lost 3; bases outside the gene matches: 3. In DNA, the CDR3 is TGTGCCAGCAGCTTAGGTCTAGCGGGCTACAATGAGCAGTTCTTC. Translation: CASSLGLAGYNEQFF. Together with reference TRBV7-3 and TRBJ2-1, the CDR3 gives the full variable domain: GAGVSQTPSNKVTEKGKYVELRCDPISGHTALYWYRQSLGQGPEFLIYFQGTGAADDSGLPNDRFFAVRPEGSVSTLKIQRTERGDSAVYLCASSLGLAGYNEQFFGPGTRLTVL.

This chain joins TRBV7-9 and TRBJ2-5; 9 positions agree with TRBD2. The CDR3 contains 16 residues. Per the germline V gene, CDR1 is SEHNR and CDR2 is FQNEAQ (reference sequence). With 2 bases clipped from V and 5 bases from J, the junction kept 9 bases outside the gene matches. The CDR3 bases are TGTGCCAGCAGCTTACGATTAGCGGGAGTTCGGGAGACCCAGTACTTC. Translating gives CASSLRLAGVRETQYF.

The CDR3 is CASSLDIQNTEAFF. The CDR3 nucleotides read TGTGCCAGCTCGCTGGACATACAGAACACTGAAGCTTTCTTT. V is TRBV18 and J is TRBJ1-1, with D perhaps TRBD1 (5 bases). The CDR3 has 14 amino acids. Germline CDR1 reads KGHSH; CDR2 reads LQKENI. The germline V and J ends were trimmed by 6 bases and 1 base, with 12 bases remaining between them.

This chain connects TRBV19 to TRBJ1-5; 9 bases fit TRBD1. Per the germline V gene, CDR1 is LNHDA and CDR2 is SQIVND (reference sequence). The CDR3 has 16 amino acids. The V gene end was trimmed by 5 bases and the J gene end by 6 bases; junction bases not matched to a gene: 11. This chain's CDR3 is CASSLPTGGRGQPQHF. The CDR3 DNA reads TGTGCCAGTAGTTTACCGACAGGGGGTCGTGGTCAGCCCCAGCATTTT.

The genes are TRBV7-9 and TRBJ2-1; 9 bases are a match to TRBD2. Germline V CDR1 and CDR2: SEHNR, FQNEAQ (reference sequence). With V trimmed by 6 bases and J by 5 bases, 5 bases remained unmatched. The CDR3 is 14 residues long. DNA of the CDR3: TGTGCCAGCAGGAGGCTAGCGGGGAACAATGAGCAGTTCTTC. It is translated as CASRRLAGNNEQFF.

V and J are TRBV28 and TRBJ2-3; 10 nucleotides align to TRBD2. The germline gives CDR1 MDHEN, CDR2 SYDVKM. J gave up 1 base and V 5 bases, and 12 bases lay outside the gene matches. CDR3 length: 18 amino acids. The CDR3 loop is CASSLTPGTSVRTDTQYF. The DNA of the CDR3 is TGTGCCAGCAGTCTGACTCCCGGGACTAGCGTCCGCACAGATACGCAGTATTTT.

V gene TRBV4-1 combines with J gene TRBJ2-5, with D unresolved. The J call may be wrong; the DNA end is better matched by TRBJ2-7. Germline V CDR1 and CDR2: MGHRA, YSYEKL. The CDR3 runs 15 residues. The CDR3 nucleotides read TGCGCCAGCAGCCAAGGCTTAACTGGTCGGTACGAGCAGTACTTC. Residues: CASSQGLTGRYEQYF.

V and J are TRBV6-5 and TRBJ1-6, with 7 bases fitting TRBD1. CDR1 and CDR2 from the germline V gene are MNHEY and SVGAGI. J lost 10 bases, V lost 0 bases, and 6 bases had no gene match. This CDR3 spans 15 amino acids. The CDR3 coding sequence is TGTGCCAGCAGTTACTCGAACAGGGACAGATCACCCCTCCACTTT. This sequence encodes CASSYSNRDRSPLHF.

The chain employs TRBV4-2 and TRBJ2-3, with 8 bases aligning to TRBD2. Germline V CDR1 and CDR2: LGHNA, YNFKEQ. This CDR3 contains 17 residues. With V trimmed by 0 bases and J by 2 bases, 7 bases remained unmatched. CDR3 DNA sequence: TGTGCCAGCAGCCAAGAAGGGAGCGGGGGATCCACAGATACGCAGTATTTT. This codes for CASSQEGSGGSTDTQYF.

This rearrangement joins TRBV6-5 to TRBJ1-2; no definite D call. CDR3 length: 15 amino acids. V gave up 6 bases and J gave up 7 bases, with 21 bases separating them. Germline loops: CDR1 MNHEY, CDR2 SVGAGI. In nucleotides, the CDR3 is TGTGCCAGCAGCCCGATCGTTTCCCCTTCGGGTGGCTACACCTTC. Its translation: CASSPIVSPSGGYTF.

This rearrangement joins TRBV28 to TRBJ2-1, with D perhaps matching TRBD2 (5 bases). Trimming left V 5 bases short and J 0 bases short, with 11 bases between. Germline assignment: CDR1 MDHEN and CDR2 SYDVKM. The CDR3 spans 15 residues. The CDR3, as DNA: TGTGCCAGCAGTATCCTAGCTAGCTCCTACAATGAGCAGTTCTTC. The encoded protein is CASSILASSYNEQFF.

This rearrangement joins TRBV7-9 to TRBJ2-6, with 12 bases that match TRBD2. Trimming removed 1 base from V and 0 bases from J; junction bases left unmatched: 4. The CDR3 is made up of 19 amino acids. Germline V CDR1 and CDR2: SEHNR, FQNEAQ (reference sequence). CDR3 bases: TGTGCCAGCAGCTTAGTTGGGACTAGCGGGCTCTCTGGGGCCAACGTCCTGACTTTC. Its translation is CASSLVGTSGLSGANVLTF.

V usage is TRBV6-5 and J usage is TRBJ2-1; 7 bases match TRBD2. The germline V gene encodes CDR1 MNHEY and CDR2 SVGAGI. J gave up 7 bases and V 0 bases, and 6 bases lay outside the gene matches. The CDR3 length is 15 residues. This chain's CDR3 is CASSYSGGVGNEQFF. The CDR3 DNA reads as TGTGCCAGCAGTTACTCGGGGGGGGTCGGGAATGAGCAGTTCTTC.

The J gene is TRBJ1-1, the V gene TRBV5-6; no firm D call. CDR1 is SGHDT and CDR2 is YYEEEE in the germline V gene. The CDR3 is 13 residues long. Trimming took off 2 bases at V and 1 base at J, with 6 bases between the two ends. CDR3 DNA sequence: TGTGCCAGCAGCTTCAGAGGGAACACTGAAGCTTTCTTT. Translation gives CASSFRGNTEAFF.

The V and J genes are TRBV5-1 and TRBJ2-3; 13 nucleotides align to TRBD2. V lost 4 bases and J lost 2; bases outside the gene matches: 4. CDR1 is SGHRS, CDR2 YFSETQ, per germline. The CDR3 is made up of 16 amino acids. The CDR3 DNA is TGCGCCAGCAGCCCGACTAGCGGGGGGTCCACAGATACGCAGTATTTT. Translation: CASSPTSGGSTDTQYF.

With respect to this clone: Other DNA sequences of this sample code for an identical CDR3. The chain combines TRBV28 with TRBJ1-2; weak D call: TRBD1 (5 bases). Germline V gene data show CDR1 as MDHEN and CDR2 as SYDVKM. V was pared by 5 bases and J by 5 bases, with 9 bases between. The CDR3 spans 12 residues. CDR3 loop: CASSPGTYGYTF. CDR3 bases: TGTGCCAGCAGTCCCGGGACTTATGGCTACACCTTC.